These 30 T cell receptor beta chains were all obtained from the same sample, sequenced in a study of cytomegalovirus exposure and HLA in healthy donors. PCR amplification relied on 60 Vbeta primers (plus 13 Jbeta primers). Sequenced by immunoSEQ multiplex PCR; TCRdb stores in-frame clones only, minus some. The sample lists about 89,000 clones; roughly a tenth were seen once. Sequencing used PBMCs. Receptors originate from a man in his fifties or sixties in good health and CMV-seropositive.

The rearrangement joins TRBV18 to TRBJ2-1, with 8 bases lining up with TRBD2. Germline values: CDR1 KGHSH, CDR2 LQKENI. The junction had 5 bases not matched to a gene; V was cut back by 2 bases and J by 2 bases. CDR3 size: 16 residues. The CDR3 is CASSPKASGPYNEQFF. The CDR3 DNA follows: TGTGCCAGCTCACCAAAGGCTAGCGGGCCCTACAATGAGCAGTTCTTC. Combining the CDR3 with reference TRBV18 and TRBJ2-1 gives the whole variable domain NAGVMQNPRHLVRRRGQEARLRCSPMKGHSHVYWYRQLPEEGLKFMVYLQKENIIDESGMPKERFSAEFPKEGPSILRIQQVVRGDSAAYFCASSPKASGPYNEQFFGPGTRLTVL.

This clone was detected a few times. The chain uses TRBV5-4 and TRBJ2-5; D possibly corresponds to TRBD2 (6 bases). The germline V and J ends were trimmed by 0 bases and 1 base, with 7 bases remaining between them. The CDR3 is 14 amino acids. Per the germline V gene, CDR1 is SGHNT and CDR2 is YYREEE (reference sequence). CDR3 bases: TGTGCCAGCAGCTTGGGGAGGGTCCAAGAGACCCAGTACTTC. Its translation: CASSLGRVQETQYF.

This clone was seen a few times. This chain connects TRBV28 to TRBJ2-2; D is perhaps TRBD2 (5 bases). CDR1 and CDR2 from the germline V gene are MDHEN and SYDVKM. Trimming left V 4 bases short and J 7 bases short, with 16 bases between. This CDR3 is built from 15 residues. The CDR3 reads CASSSSQRGRGELFF. The DNA for the CDR3 is TGTGCCAGCAGTTCCTCCCAGCGAGGGCGCGGGGAGCTGTTTTTT.

This clone was seen only a few times. The chain is built from TRBV4-1 and TRBJ2-1; D may be TRBD1 (6 bases). The CDR3 sequence is 13 residues long. Germline loops: CDR1 MGHRA, CDR2 YSYEKL. The V gene lost 2 bases and the J gene lost 4 bases, with 6 bases spanning the gap. Here the CDR3 DNA reads TGCGCCAGCAGCCAACAGGGGTACAATGAGCAGTTCTTC. It is translated as CASSQQGYNEQFF.

The table lists this clone with a few counts. The CDR3 DNA follows: TGTGCCAGCAGTAACTCCCCCTGGGCGGGGAGCACAGATACGCAGTATTTT. Translating it yields CASSNSPWAGSTDTQYF. V gene TRBV27 combines with J gene TRBJ2-3; D is perhaps TRBD2 (6 bases). CDR1 and CDR2 from the germline V gene are MNHEY and SMNVEV (reference sequence). The CDR3 spans 17 residues. The V end was cut by 5 bases, the J end by 0 bases, with 18 bases between.

V usage is TRBV29-1 and J usage is TRBJ2-1; 12 bases match TRBD1. CDR3 length: 13 amino acids. Germline V gene data show CDR1 as SQVTM and CDR2 as ANQGSEA. V trimming: 8 bases; J trimming: 9 bases; junction bases outside the gene matches: 8. The CDR3 DNA sequence: TGCAGCCTCGGGACAGGGGGCGCCAGTGAGCAGTTCTTC. Translating it yields CSLGTGGASEQFF.

The chain carries TRBV29-1 and TRBJ1-2; D gene ambiguous. Trimming left V 0 bases short and J 8 bases short, with 13 bases between. Germline CDR1 SQVTM, CDR2 ANQGSEA. The CDR3 spans 13 residues. CDR3 sequence reads: CSVEDVGGQGYTF. The CDR3 nucleotides are TGCAGCGTTGAAGATGTGGGAGGGCAAGGCTACACCTTC.

This clone has more than one count but fewer than ten. The V call is TRBV6-5, the J call TRBJ1-1, with 8 bases that match TRBD1. This CDR3 has 15 amino acids. The junction had 6 bases not matched to a gene; V was cut back by 4 bases and J by 2 bases. CDR1 MNHEY and CDR2 SVGAGI come from the germline V gene. The CDR3: CASSLYQGANTEAFF. CDR3 bases: TGTGCCAGCAGTTTGTATCAGGGGGCCAACACTGAAGCTTTCTTT.

This clone has only a few counts. The chain combines TRBV27 with TRBJ2-1, with 10 bases that match TRBD2. Germline assignment: CDR1 MNHEY and CDR2 SMNVEV (reference sequence). This CDR3 spans 16 amino acids. The junction had 20 bases not matched to a gene; V was cut back by 6 bases and J by 15 bases. The DNA for the CDR3 is TGTGCCAGCAGACCCACCGCGGGGGGACTAGCGTTTGGGTGGTTCTTC. Translating gives CASRPTAGGLAFGWFF.

This chain uses TRBV5-6 with TRBJ2-6; the D is unclear. The CDR3 covers 15 residues. Germline lookup yields CDR1 SGHDT and CDR2 YYEEEE. V was clipped by 2 bases and J by 0 bases, with 6 bases between them. The CDR3 spells CASSLSGSGANVLTF. In DNA form, the CDR3 reads TGTGCCAGCAGCTTATCAGGCTCTGGGGCCAACGTCCTGACTTTC.

The sample holds a few counts of this clone. This sequence joins TRBV7-2 and TRBJ2-2; TRBD2 matches 7 bases. From germline, CDR1 is SGHTA and CDR2 FQGNSA. Trimming removed 5 bases from V and 3 bases from J; junction bases left unmatched: 12. This CDR3 is 17 amino acids long. The CDR3 DNA reads as TGTGCCAGCAGCCCCCGCGGGGGAGGGATGTACACCGGGGAGCTGTTTTTT. This gives the protein CASSPRGGGMYTGELFF.

The CDR3 nucleotides read TGTGCCAGCAGCTTAGGGACGCGGGAGGGCTACAATGAGCAGTTCTTC. It is translated as CASSLGTREGYNEQFF. The chain uses TRBV7-3 and TRBJ2-1; 9 nucleotides align to TRBD2. The V gene end was trimmed by 2 bases and the J gene end by 3 bases; junction bases not matched to a gene: 5. The CDR3 runs 16 residues. CDR1 is SGHTA, CDR2 FQGTGA, per germline.

The rearrangement uses TRBV28 and TRBJ1-5; D gene ambiguous. Trimming left V 3 bases short and J 3 bases short, with 12 bases between. The CDR3 consists of 15 residues. Germline V lookup: CDR1 MDHEN, CDR2 SYDVKM. CDR3 coding DNA: TGTGCCAGCAGTTTTTTTGCAGGACTCAATCAGCCCCAGCATTTT. Protein product: CASSFFAGLNQPQHF.

The V gene is TRBV27, the J gene TRBJ1-2, with D possibly being TRBD1 (5 bases). Germline V lookup: CDR1 MNHEY, CDR2 SMNVEV (reference sequence). The length of the CDR3 is 14 residues. Trimming removed 4 bases from V and 7 bases from J, with 16 bases in between. This chain's CDR3 is CASSSPAGKGGYTF. The CDR3 bases are TGTGCCAGCAGTTCCCCGGCAGGGAAGGGTGGCTACACCTTC.

The chain joins TRBV5-1 to TRBJ2-1; TRBD2 matches at 7 bases. V shed 4 bases and J 4 bases; nucleotides not matched to a gene: 11. Germline V lookup: CDR1 SGHRS, CDR2 YFSETQ. The CDR3 has 16 residues. The CDR3 loop is CASSLVVQRGYNEQFF. CDR3 DNA: TGCGCCAGCAGCCTGGTTGTACAGCGGGGTTACAATGAGCAGTTCTTC.

This clone came up a few times. The chain uses TRBV4-1 and TRBJ2-7, with 12 positions matching TRBD2. Germline V gives CDR1 MGHRA, CDR2 YSYEKL. Trimming cost V 1 base and J 4 bases; bases outside gene matches: 2. The CDR3 has 15 amino acids. CDR3 amino acids: CASSQGLAGVYEQYF. In nucleotides, the CDR3 is TGCGCCAGCAGCCAAGGACTAGCGGGAGTGTACGAGCAGTACTTC.

The chain has TRBV14 and TRBJ1-4; the D is unclear. The CDR3 sequence is 12 residues long. V was trimmed by 1 base and J by 8 bases, leaving 5 bases between them. The germline CDR1 and CDR2 sequences are SGHDN and FVKESK. As DNA, the CDR3 is TGTGCCAGCAGCCAAGTTACAGAAAAACTGTTTTTT. This gives the protein CASSQVTEKLFF.

The gene calls are TRBV7-2 and TRBJ1-2; D unclear. The germline gives CDR1 SGHTA, CDR2 FQGNSA. The V gene lost 2 bases and the J gene lost 4 bases, with 11 bases spanning the gap. The CDR3 runs 14 residues. The CDR3 DNA is TGTGCCAGCAGCTTAAGGCGGTCGGGCTATGGCTACACCTTC. This gives the protein CASSLRRSGYGYTF.

The chain is built from TRBV6-1 and TRBJ1-1; D possibly corresponds to TRBD1 (6 bases). The CDR3 runs to 13 residues. The V end was cut by 10 bases, the J end by 3 bases, with 15 bases between. CDR1 is MNHNS and CDR2 is SASEGT in the germline V gene. CDR3 loop: CATKQGLDTEAFF. CDR3 DNA: TGTGCCACCAAACAGGGTCTGGACACTGAAGCTTTCTTT.

There are a few counts of this clone. V is TRBV9 and J is TRBJ1-1; D possibly corresponds to TRBD1 (5 bases). V was cut by 0 bases and J by 1 base, with 10 bases left in between. Germline lookup yields CDR1 SGDLS and CDR2 YYNGEE. The CDR3 has 15 residues. CDR3 bases: TGTGCCAGCAGCGTAGTTGGGGGGAGGAACACTGAAGCTTTCTTT. It is translated as CASSVVGGRNTEAFF.

V is TRBV10-1 and J is TRBJ2-1, with 10 bases lining up with TRBD2. Losses at the gene ends were 3 bases for V and 10 bases for J; bases not matched to a gene: 9. CDR1 WNHNN and CDR2 SYGVQD come from the germline V gene (reference sequence). This CDR3 region has 15 residues. The CDR3 reads CASSDQASGRSEQFF. CDR3 nucleotides: TGCGCCAGCAGTGACCAGGCTAGCGGGAGAAGCGAGCAGTTCTTC.

This clone was observed a few times. The rearrangement links TRBV5-1 to TRBJ1-3; D possibly corresponds to TRBD1 (6 bases). CDR3 length: 17 residues. V lost 0 bases and J 7 bases, leaving 20 bases between the germline ends. The V gene's germline CDR1 is SGHRS and CDR2 YFSETQ. This CDR3 reads CASSLVPPGVTWNTIYF. The CDR3 DNA is TGCGCCAGCAGCTTGGTACCCCCAGGGGTCACTTGGAACACCATATATTTT.

This clone was counted only a few times. The chain employs TRBV15 and TRBJ2-7, with TRBD2 identical over 13 bases. Germline trimming cut 5 bases from V and 7 bases from J; bases unmatched to any gene: 8. The CDR3 runs 15 residues. The germline V gene has CDR1 LNHNV and CDR2 YYDKDF (reference sequence). The CDR3 region is CATSPRTSGSPEQYF. The CDR3 region has the DNA TGTGCCACCAGCCCCAGGACTAGCGGGAGCCCTGAGCAGTACTTC.

The chain links TRBV18 to TRBJ1-1, with 7 bases identical to TRBD1. The V and J ends lost 3 bases and 9 bases, in that order; junction bases with no gene match: 4. The CDR3 is 12 residues long. The germline CDR1 and CDR2 sequences are KGHSH and LQKENI. Here the CDR3 DNA reads TGTGCCAGCTCACCCGACAGGGTTAAAGCTTTCTTT. Translation: CASSPDRVKAFF.

This clone was seen more than once but under ten times. The genes are TRBV28 and TRBJ2-5, with TRBD1 matching over 8 bases. The CDR3 consists of 13 residues. From germline, CDR1 is MDHEN and CDR2 SYDVKM. V lost 10 bases and J lost 5; bases outside the gene matches: 9. CDR3 sequence: CATVQGARETQYF. The DNA of the CDR3 is TGTGCCACCGTTCAGGGGGCGCGGGAGACCCAGTACTTC.

This clone showed up just a few times. The chain combines TRBV10-3 with TRBJ1-2; D is uncertain. From germline, CDR1 is ENHRY and CDR2 SYGVKD. V lost 4 bases to trimming and J lost 4 bases, with 10 bases between them. This CDR3 is built from 13 residues. In DNA form, the CDR3 reads TGTGCCATCAGTGGTGCGGGGATCTATGGCTACACCTTC. Protein product: CAISGAGIYGYTF.

V and J are TRBV5-1 and TRBJ1-4; TRBD1 is a possible D gene (5 bases). V was clipped by 0 bases and J by 5 bases, with 8 bases between them. The CDR3 consists of 14 residues. Germline values: CDR1 SGHRS, CDR2 YFSETQ. The CDR3 nucleotides read TGCGCCAGCAGCTTGGGGACACTGAATGAAAAACTGTTTTTT. Residues: CASSLGTLNEKLFF.

The gene calls are TRBV21-1 and TRBJ1-4; TRBD1 is taken as the D call from the table, unchecked against the DNA. TRBV21-1 is described as a pseudogene. The CDR3 has 18 amino acids. CDR3 in DNA: TGTGCCAGCAGCGCCCGGGACAGGGGTTTCTTAACTAATGAAAAACTGTTTTTT. It is translated as CASSARDRGFLTNEKLFF.

The rearrangement links TRBV5-4 to TRBJ1-3, with 9 nucleotides matching TRBD1. Per germline, CDR1 SGHNT and CDR2 YYREEE (reference sequence). J was trimmed by 3 bases and V by 5 bases; bases with no gene match: 6. The CDR3 runs to 15 residues. The CDR3 DNA reads TGTGCCAGCAGTAAAACAGGGGGCATTGGAAACACCATATATTTT. Translation: CASSKTGGIGNTIYF.

This clone has only a few counts. The chain joins TRBV5-6 to TRBJ2-5, with 7 bases identical to TRBD2. Germline V lookup: CDR1 SGHDT, CDR2 YYEEEE. V shed 4 bases and J 5 bases; nucleotides not matched to a gene: 8. This CDR3 has 14 residues. The chain's CDR3 is CASSVPQGGETQYF. CDR3 coding DNA: TGTGCCAGCAGCGTGCCGCAGGGAGGGGAGACCCAGTACTTC.